A single sample gave rise to the 9 T cell receptor beta chains below, sequenced in a study of shared T cell receptors in the human thymus. Using immunoSEQ multiplex PCR, the repertoire was profiled, and TCRdb retains in-frame clones only, with some absent. The table includes about 660,000 clones, 85% to 90% detected once. The sample also formed part of further work on human thymus T cells.

The sample consisted of thymocytes. The source of these receptors is a boy younger than two with a congenital heart defect.

The chain carries TRBV4-3 and TRBJ2-7, with 9 positions matching TRBD1. CDR3 size: 13 residues. J was trimmed by 7 bases and V by 8 bases; bases with no gene match: 9. The germline V gene encodes CDR1 LGHNA and CDR2 YSLEER. The CDR3 reads CASGRDRANEQYF. The CDR3 bases are TGCGCCAGCGGCAGGGACAGGGCAAATGAGCAGTACTTC.

V and J are TRBV5-6 and TRBJ2-5, with 8 nucleotides matching TRBD1. Germline V gives CDR1 SGHDT, CDR2 YYEEEE. This CDR3 is 15 amino acids long. J lost 5 bases, V lost 4 bases, and 10 bases had no gene match. Here the CDR3 DNA reads TGTGCCAGCAGCGTACTGACAGGGGTGGGGGAGACCCAGTACTTC. Translation: CASSVLTGVGETQYF.

This clone was counted only a few times. V and J are TRBV7-8 and TRBJ2-1; perhaps TRBD2 as D (6 bases). Germline values: CDR1 SGHVS, CDR2 FQNEAQ. The CDR3 runs 17 residues. Trimming pared 0 bases from V and 1 base from J, leaving 13 bases between. CDR3 sequence reads: CASSLAPGSLSYNEQFF. The DNA for the CDR3 is TGTGCCAGCAGCTTAGCCCCCGGGAGTTTGTCCTACAATGAGCAGTTCTTC.

This clone was found once. The chain combines TRBV10-3 with TRBJ2-3; D uncertain. The CDR3 is 14 amino acids. Trimming pared 4 bases from V and 2 bases from J, leaving 10 bases between. Germline CDR1 and CDR2: ENHRY and SYGVKD. The CDR3 region has the DNA TGTGCCATCAGTGTTAAGCGCTACACAGATACGCAGTATTTT. Encoded protein: CAISVKRYTDTQYF.

CDR3 loop: CASSVARVGAHGGYNEQFF. CDR3 nucleotide sequence: TGTGCCAGCAGCGTAGCGCGGGTCGGAGCGCACGGGGGTTACAATGAGCAGTTCTTC. The V gene is TRBV9, the J gene TRBJ2-1, with a weak D call TRBD2 (6 bases). V was shortened by 0 bases and J by 4 bases, with 23 bases between the two germline ends. Germline V gene lookup returns CDR1 SGDLS and CDR2 YYNGEE. The CDR3 sequence is 19 residues long.

The rearrangement links TRBV19 to TRBJ2-1; TRBD2 might be the D (5 bases). The germline CDR1 and CDR2 sequences are LNHDA and SQIVND (reference sequence). Trimming left V 4 bases short and J 13 bases short, with 14 bases between. CDR3 length: 12 amino acids. As DNA, the CDR3 is TGTGCCAGTAGTAAAAGGACTGGCGACCAGTTCTTC. Protein product: CASSKRTGDQFF.

The V and J genes are TRBV6-1 and TRBJ2-4; D perhaps matches TRBD2 (5 bases). This CDR3 is built from 11 residues. The V end was cut by 8 bases, the J end by 6 bases, with 8 bases between. Germline V CDR1 and CDR2: MNHNS, SASEGT. The CDR3 loop reads CASCAGNIQYF. In DNA, the CDR3 is TGTGCCAGCTGTGCGGGAAACATTCAGTACTTC.

This sequence joins TRBV11-3 and TRBJ2-1, with D maybe TRBD2 (6 bases). The germline V and J ends were trimmed by 2 bases and 9 bases, with 11 bases remaining between them. Germline CDR1 SGHNT, CDR2 YENEEA. This CDR3 is built from 13 residues. The CDR3 is CASSLRLVFEQFF. The CDR3 bases are TGTGCCAGCAGCTTACGACTAGTTTTTGAGCAGTTCTTC.

The V and J genes are TRBV7-9 and TRBJ2-1; perhaps TRBD2 as D (5 bases). The CDR3 has 17 residues. Germline V gene sequence: CDR1 SEHNR, CDR2 FQNEAQ (reference sequence). V was shortened by 6 bases and J by 0 bases, with 18 bases between the two germline ends. The CDR3 sequence: CASSLPLLGSSYNEQFF. The DNA of the CDR3 is TGTGCCAGCAGTCTCCCGTTACTGGGGAGCTCCTACAATGAGCAGTTCTTC.